Listed below are T cell receptor beta chains from one sample, sequenced in a study of T cell responses to AZD1222 COVID-19 vaccine. Profiling relied on immunoSEQ multiplex PCR, and the TCRdb table lists in-frame clones only, not all of them. The top ten clones hold approximately 22% of a sample with 45,000 to 55,000 clones, 70% to 85% of them seen once. Material: peripheral blood, obtained on day 0 of MenACWY control vaccination. These receptors were taken from an adult in good health. CDR3s include the opening cysteine and the closing phenylalanine or tryptophan. D genes are given only for firm matches. Not all rows give a size; the values are once, few, many and, for expanded clones, a class.

>TRBJ1-6|.|.|TRBV14
TGTGCCAGCAGCCAGGGGGTGAACAATTCACCCCTCCACTTT
CASSQGVNNSPLHF
>TRBJ1-5|.|once|TRBV30
TGTGCCTGGAGTGCCACCGGCGGGGGGCTGGAACAGCATTTT
CAWSATGGGLEQHF
>TRBJ1-3|TRBD1|.|TRBV7-7
TGTGCCAGCAGCATGGGACAGGGGGCCGGGAACACCATATATTTT
CASSMGQGAGNTIYF
>TRBJ2-4|TRBD1|.|TRBV7-9
TGTGCCAGCAGCAGACAGGGCGGCAAAAACATTCAGTACTTC
CASSRQGGKNIQYF
>TRBJ1-2|TRBD1|few|TRBV28
TGTGCCAGCAGTTCCCAGGGGGCGCGGGTCTATGGCTACACCTTC
CASSSQGARVYGYTF
>TRBJ1-2|.|.|TRBV5-4
TGTGCCAGCAGCTTGGCCGCCGGCTACACCTTC
CASSLAAGYTF
>TRBJ2-1|TRBD1|many|TRBV30
TGTGCCTGGAGTGGGGGGACAGGCGGACTCAGCTACAATGAGCAGTTCTTC
CAWSGGTGGLSYNEQFF
>TRBJ2-1|TRBD2|.|TRBV5-6
TGTGCCAGCAGCTCCGGGACTAGCGGGATAAATGAGCAGTTCTTC
CASSSGTSGINEQFF
>TRBJ1-2|.|.|TRBV12-3/TRBV12-4
TGTGCCAGCAGTTTGAAAGGGATGGATGGCTACACCTTC
CASSLKGMDGYTF
>TRBJ1-1|.|.|TRBV7-9
TGTGCCAGCAGCTTAGCTCCGGGGACCCTGAACACTGAAGCTTTCTTT
CASSLAPGTLNTEAFF
>TRBJ1-2|.|.|TRBV3-1/TRBV3-2
TGTGCCCGCTCCCTTGGGGTCTGGGCCTCAGGGGGCTACACCTTC
CARSLGVWASGGYTF
>TRBJ1-3|TRBD1|.|TRBV5-1
TGCGCCAGCAGGATTGGACAGGGAGGTGGAAACACCATATATTTT
CASRIGQGGGNTIYF
>TRBJ1-1|.|.|TRBV11-2
TGTGCCAGCAGGGGACAAACGAACACTGAAGCTTTCTTT
CASRGQTNTEAFF
>TRBJ2-3|.|.|TRBV30
TGTGCCTGGAGACAGGACACAGATACGCAGTATTTT
CAWRQDTDTQYF
>TRBJ1-2|.|few|TRBV28
TGTGCCAGTTGGACGGTTAACTATGGCTACACCTTC
CASWTVNYGYTF
>TRBJ2-1|TRBD1|.|TRBV6-5
TGTGCCAGCAGCAACAGGGGTTATGAGCAGTTCTTC
CASSNRGYEQFF
>TRBJ1-4|.|.|TRBV7-2
TGTGCCAGCAGCCTCACCCGTTTCGCGGGGAGTAATGAAAAACTGTTTTTT
CASSLTRFAGSNEKLFF
>TRBJ2-5|.|.|TRBV28
TGTGCCAGCAGTTTGGGGGGACATCTTGCGACCCAGTACTTC
CASSLGGHLATQYF
>TRBJ1-6|.|once|TRBV2
TGTGCCAGCAGTGAAGATCTGTTTTCCCCCGGTTCACCCCTCCACTTT
CASSEDLFSPGSPLHF
>TRBJ2-7|.|few|TRBV5-6
TGTGCCAGTGGCAGGCCTTCCCTCTACGAGCAGTACTTC
CASGRPSLYEQYF
>TRBJ2-7|.|.|TRBV28
TGTGCCAGCACCCCCCCCGGGACAAACTACGAGCAGTACTTC
CASTPPGTNYEQYF
>TRBJ2-1|TRBD1|once|TRBV19
TGTGCCAGTAGTCTAACGGACAGGGGGCAAGCCTACAATGAGCAGTTCTTC
CASSLTDRGQAYNEQFF
>TRBJ2-2|.|.|TRBV5-1
TGCGCCAGCAGCGTATCGGACAGGGAGGGCACCGGGGAGCTGTTTTTT
CASSVSDREGTGELFF
>TRBJ2-6|.|.|TRBV9
TGTGCCAGCAGCGTAGAAGGGGTAGGGGCCAACGTCCTGACTTTC
CASSVEGVGANVLTF
>TRBJ1-1|TRBD1|once|TRBV19
TGTGCCAGCCACAGGGGGCGGCTGAACACTGAAGCTTTCTTT
CASHRGRLNTEAFF
>TRBJ2-1|TRBD2|once|TRBV19
TGTGCCAGTAGTATAGGCGGGAGTGGTGAGCAGTTCTTC
CASSIGGSGEQFF
>TRBJ2-7|.|.|TRBV7-9
TGTGCCAGCACCCCGGAAGGGGGGACCAACGAGCAGTACTTC
CASTPEGGTNEQYF
>TRBJ2-2|TRBD1|.|TRBV28
TGTGCCAGTCTAGCCCCCAAAGACAGGGAGAACACCGGGGAGCTGTTTTTT
CASLAPKDRENTGELFF
>TRBJ2-5|.|.|TRBV23-1
TGCGCCAGCAGTCCAACGGTCCGGGACGGGGAAGAGACCCAGTACTTC
CASSPTVRDGEETQYF
>TRBJ2-1|TRBD1|.|TRBV9
TGTGCCAGCAGCGTAGGGACAGGGGCTCACAATGAGCAGTTCTTC
CASSVGTGAHNEQFF
>TRBJ2-5|.|.|TRBV12-5
TGTGCTAGTGGTTCGCGGGTTCAAGAGACCCAGTACTTC
CASGSRVQETQYF
>TRBJ2-7|.|few|TRBV15
TGTGCCACCAGCAGAGATTACGAGGTTGCCTACGAGCAGTACTTC
CATSRDYEVAYEQYF
>TRBJ1-2|.|.|TRBV18
TGTGCCAGCTCACCACCGGTCAGGCTCCGCTATGGCTACACCTTC
CASSPPVRLRYGYTF
>TRBJ2-1|.|.|TRBV18
TGTGCCAGCTCACCACCAGGGGGGGCCTACAATGAGCAGTTCTTC
CASSPPGGAYNEQFF
>TRBJ2-5|.|.|TRBV5-1
TGCGCCAGCAGGAGAGGCGCGGCCCAAGAGACCCAGTACTTC
CASRRGAAQETQYF
>TRBJ2-3|.|.|TRBV5-1
TGCGCCAGCAGCTTGGAGGGGACATATAGCACAGATACGCAGTATTTT
CASSLEGTYSTDTQYF
>TRBJ1-1|.|.|TRBV15
TGTGCCACCAGCAGGGGGAGATGGTCATTCGGCACTGAAGCTTTCTTT
CATSRGRWSFGTEAFF
>TRBJ1-1|.|.|TRBV18
TGTGCCAGCTCACCAGACGGACGGACGAACACTGAAGCTTTCTTT
CASSPDGRTNTEAFF
>TRBJ1-1|TRBD1|.|TRBV5-5
TGTGCCAGCAGCATAGACAGGGTCACTGAAGCTTTCTTT
CASSIDRVTEAFF